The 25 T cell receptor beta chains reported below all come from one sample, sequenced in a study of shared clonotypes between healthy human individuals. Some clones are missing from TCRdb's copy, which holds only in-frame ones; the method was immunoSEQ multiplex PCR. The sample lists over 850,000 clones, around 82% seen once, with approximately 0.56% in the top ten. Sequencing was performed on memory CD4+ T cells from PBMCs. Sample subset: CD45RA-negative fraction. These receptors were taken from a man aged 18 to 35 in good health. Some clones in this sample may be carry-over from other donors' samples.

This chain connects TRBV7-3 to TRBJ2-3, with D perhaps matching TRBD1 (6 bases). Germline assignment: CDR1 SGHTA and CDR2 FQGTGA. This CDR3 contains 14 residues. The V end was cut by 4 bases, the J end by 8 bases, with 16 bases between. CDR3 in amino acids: CASSSAGARTTQYF. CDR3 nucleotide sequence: TGTGCCAGCAGCTCTGCAGGGGCCCGAACTACGCAGTATTTT.

CDR3 residues: CASSLGYQGPSNTGELFF. CDR3 nucleotides: TGTGCCAGCAGCTTAGGGTATCAGGGCCCTTCGAACACCGGGGAGCTGTTTTTT. The rearrangement joins TRBV7-9 to TRBJ2-2, with D maybe TRBD1 (5 bases). The CDR3 spans 18 residues. Germline-derived CDR1 and CDR2 are SEHNR and FQNEAQ (reference sequence). V dropped 1 base and J dropped 0 bases, with 15 bases sitting between them.

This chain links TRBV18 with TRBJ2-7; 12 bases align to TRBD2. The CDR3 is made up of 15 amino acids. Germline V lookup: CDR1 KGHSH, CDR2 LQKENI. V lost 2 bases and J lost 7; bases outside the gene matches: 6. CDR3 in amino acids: CASSPSASGGGEQYF. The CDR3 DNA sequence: TGTGCCAGCTCACCATCGGCTAGCGGGGGGGGTGAGCAGTACTTC.

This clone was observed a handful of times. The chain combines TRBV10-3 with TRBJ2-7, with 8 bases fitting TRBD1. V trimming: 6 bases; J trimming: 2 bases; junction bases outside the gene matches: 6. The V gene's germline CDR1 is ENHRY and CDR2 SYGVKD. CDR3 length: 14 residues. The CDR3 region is CAISTQGGPYEQYF. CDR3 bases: TGTGCCATCAGCACACAGGGGGGCCCCTACGAGCAGTACTTC.

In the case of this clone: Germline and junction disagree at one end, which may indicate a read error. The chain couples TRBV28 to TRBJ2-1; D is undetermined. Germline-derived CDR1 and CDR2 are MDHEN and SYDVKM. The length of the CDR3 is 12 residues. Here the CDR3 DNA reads TGTGCCAGCAGTTACTCCTACGATGAGCAGTTCTTC. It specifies CASSYSYDEQFF. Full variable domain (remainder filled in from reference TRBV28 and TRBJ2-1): DVKVTQSSRYLVKRTGEKVFLECVQDMDHENMFWYRQDPGLGLRLIYFSYDVKMKEKGDIPEGYSVSREKKERFSLILESASTNQTSMYLCASSYSYDEQFFGPGTRLTVL.

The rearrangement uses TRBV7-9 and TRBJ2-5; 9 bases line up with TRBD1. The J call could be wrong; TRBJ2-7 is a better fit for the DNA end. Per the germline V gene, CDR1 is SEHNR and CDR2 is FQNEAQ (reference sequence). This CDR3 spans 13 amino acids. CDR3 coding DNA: TGTGCCAGCAGCCAAGGGGACAGGGACGAGCAGTACTTC. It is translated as CASSQGDRDEQYF.

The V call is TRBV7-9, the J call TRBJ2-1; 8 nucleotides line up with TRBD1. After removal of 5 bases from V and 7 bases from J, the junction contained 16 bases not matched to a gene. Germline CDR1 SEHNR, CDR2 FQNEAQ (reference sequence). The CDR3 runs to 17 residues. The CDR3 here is CASSPPLLEQGGNEQFF. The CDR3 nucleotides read TGTGCCAGCAGCCCTCCCCTCCTTGAACAGGGGGGAAATGAGCAGTTCTTC. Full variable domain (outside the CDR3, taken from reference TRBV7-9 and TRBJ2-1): DTGVSQNPRHKITKRGQNVTFRCDPISEHNRLYWYRQTLGQGPEFLTYFQNEAQLEKSRLLSDRFSAERPKGSFSTLEIQRTEQGDSAMYLCASSPPLLEQGGNEQFFGPGTRLTVL.

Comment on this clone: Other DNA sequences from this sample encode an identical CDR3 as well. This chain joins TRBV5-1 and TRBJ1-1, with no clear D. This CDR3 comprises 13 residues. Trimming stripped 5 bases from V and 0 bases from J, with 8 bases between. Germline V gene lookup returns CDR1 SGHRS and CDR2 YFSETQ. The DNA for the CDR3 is TGCGCCAGCAGTCTGGGTGTGAACACTGAAGCTTTCTTT. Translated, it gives CASSLGVNTEAFF.

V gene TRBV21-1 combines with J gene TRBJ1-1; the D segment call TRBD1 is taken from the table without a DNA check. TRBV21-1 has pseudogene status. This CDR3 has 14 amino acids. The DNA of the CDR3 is TGTGCCAGCGGGCGAGGGGGCCTGAACACTGAAGCTTTCTTT. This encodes CASGRGGLNTEAFF.

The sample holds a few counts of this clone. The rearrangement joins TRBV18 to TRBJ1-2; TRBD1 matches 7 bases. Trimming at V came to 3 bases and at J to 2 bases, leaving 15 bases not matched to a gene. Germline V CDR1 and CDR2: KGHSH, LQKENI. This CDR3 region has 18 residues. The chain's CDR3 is CASSPRDRWRGENYGYTF. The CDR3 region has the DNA TGTGCCAGCTCACCCCGGGACAGATGGAGAGGAGAGAACTATGGCTACACCTTC.

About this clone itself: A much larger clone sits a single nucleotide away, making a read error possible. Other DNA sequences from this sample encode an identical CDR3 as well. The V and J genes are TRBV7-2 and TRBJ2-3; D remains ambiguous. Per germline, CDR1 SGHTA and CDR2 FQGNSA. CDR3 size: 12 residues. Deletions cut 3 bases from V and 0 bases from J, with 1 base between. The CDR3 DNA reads TGTGCCAGCAGCTTCAGCACAGATACGCAGTATTTT. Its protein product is CASSFSTDTQYF. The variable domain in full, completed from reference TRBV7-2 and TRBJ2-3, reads GAGVSQSPSNKVTEKGKDVELRCDPISGHTALYWYRQSLGQGLEFLIYFQGNSAPDKSGLPSDRFSAERTGGSVSTLTIQRTQQEDSAVYLCASSFSTDTQYFGPGTRLTVL.

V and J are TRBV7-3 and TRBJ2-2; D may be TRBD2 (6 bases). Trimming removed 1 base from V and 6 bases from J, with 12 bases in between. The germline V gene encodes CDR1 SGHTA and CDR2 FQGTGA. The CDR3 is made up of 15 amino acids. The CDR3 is CASSLRSGASGELFF. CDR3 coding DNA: TGTGCCAGCAGCTTAAGGTCGGGAGCGTCCGGGGAGCTGTTTTTT.

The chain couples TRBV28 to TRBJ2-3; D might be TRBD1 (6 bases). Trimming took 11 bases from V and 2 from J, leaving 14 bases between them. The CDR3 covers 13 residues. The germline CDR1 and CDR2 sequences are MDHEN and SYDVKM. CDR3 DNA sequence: TGTGCCTTCCGACAGGACCTCACAGATACGCAGTATTTT. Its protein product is CAFRQDLTDTQYF.

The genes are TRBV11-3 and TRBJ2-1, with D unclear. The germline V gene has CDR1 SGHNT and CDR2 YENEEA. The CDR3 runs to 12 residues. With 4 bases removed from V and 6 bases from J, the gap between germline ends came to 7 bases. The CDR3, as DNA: TGTGCCAGCAGCTCCGCCCCCAATGAGCAGTTCTTC. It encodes CASSSAPNEQFF. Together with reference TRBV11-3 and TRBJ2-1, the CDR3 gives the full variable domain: EAGVVQSPRYKIIEKKQPVAFWCNPISGHNTLYWYLQNLGQGPELLIRYENEEAVDDSQLPKDRFSAERLKGVDSTLKIQPAELGDSAVYLCASSSAPNEQFFGPGTRLTVL.

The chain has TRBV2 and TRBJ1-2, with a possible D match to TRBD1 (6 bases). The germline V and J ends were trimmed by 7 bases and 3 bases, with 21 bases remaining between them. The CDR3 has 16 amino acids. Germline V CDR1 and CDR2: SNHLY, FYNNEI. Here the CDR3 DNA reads TGTGCCAGCAACCCGGGATTGGGGGGCGACTACTATGGCTACACCTTC. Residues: CASNPGLGGDYYGYTF.

The CDR3 spells CASSPNRGRGEKLFF. Here the CDR3 DNA reads TGTGCCAGCAGTCCAAACAGGGGGCGCGGGGAAAAACTGTTTTTT. The chain joins TRBV28 to TRBJ1-4, with 9 bases identical to TRBD1. This CDR3 has 15 amino acids. The V segment lost 5 bases and the J segment 8 bases; nucleotides outside the gene matches: 9. Per the germline V gene, CDR1 is MDHEN and CDR2 is SYDVKM.

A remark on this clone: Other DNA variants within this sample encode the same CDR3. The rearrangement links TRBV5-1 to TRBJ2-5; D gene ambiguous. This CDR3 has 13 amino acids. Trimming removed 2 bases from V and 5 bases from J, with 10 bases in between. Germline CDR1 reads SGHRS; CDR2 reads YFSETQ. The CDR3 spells CASSFSGSETQYF. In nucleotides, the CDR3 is TGCGCCAGCAGCTTTTCCGGGTCTGAGACCCAGTACTTC. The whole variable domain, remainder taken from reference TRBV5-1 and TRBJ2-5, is KAGVTQTPRYLIKTRGQQVTLSCSPISGHRSVSWYQQTPGQGLQFLFEYFSETQRNKGNFPGRFSGRQFSNSRSEMNVSTLELGDSALYLCASSFSGSETQYFGPGTRLLVL.

The DNA for the CDR3 is TGTGCCAGCAGCTTAGTTCGGTCCGGGTTGGGTTACACCGGGGAGCTGTTTTTT. Encoded protein: CASSLVRSGLGYTGELFF. This sequence joins TRBV7-8 and TRBJ2-2; no clear D gene. V was trimmed by 1 base and J by 3 bases, leaving 18 bases between them. Germline values: CDR1 SGHVS, CDR2 FQNEAQ. CDR3 length: 18 residues. Together with reference TRBV7-8 and TRBJ2-2, the CDR3 gives the full variable domain: GAGVSQSPRYKVAKRGQDVALRCDPISGHVSLFWYQQALGQGPEFLTYFQNEAQLDKSGLPSDRFFAERPEGSVSTLKIQRTQQEDSAVYLCASSLVRSGLGYTGELFFGEGSRLTVL.

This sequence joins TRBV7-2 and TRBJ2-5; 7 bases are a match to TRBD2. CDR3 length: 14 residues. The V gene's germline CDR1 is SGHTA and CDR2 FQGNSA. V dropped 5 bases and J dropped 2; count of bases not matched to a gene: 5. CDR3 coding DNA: TGTGCCAGCAGCCGAACTAGCGCACAAGAGACCCAGTACTTC. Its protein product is CASSRTSAQETQYF.

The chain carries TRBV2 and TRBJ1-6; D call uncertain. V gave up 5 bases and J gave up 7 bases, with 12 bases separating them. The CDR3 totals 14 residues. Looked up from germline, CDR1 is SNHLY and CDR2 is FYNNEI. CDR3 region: CASSSQLPNSPLHF. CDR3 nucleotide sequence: TGTGCCAGCAGTTCCCAACTACCCAATTCACCCCTCCACTTT.

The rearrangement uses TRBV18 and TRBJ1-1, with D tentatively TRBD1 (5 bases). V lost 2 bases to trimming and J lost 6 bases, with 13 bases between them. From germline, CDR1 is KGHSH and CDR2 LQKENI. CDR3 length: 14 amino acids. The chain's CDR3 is CASSPGSRGAEAFF. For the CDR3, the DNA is TGTGCCAGCTCACCAGGAAGCCGGGGCGCTGAAGCTTTCTTT.

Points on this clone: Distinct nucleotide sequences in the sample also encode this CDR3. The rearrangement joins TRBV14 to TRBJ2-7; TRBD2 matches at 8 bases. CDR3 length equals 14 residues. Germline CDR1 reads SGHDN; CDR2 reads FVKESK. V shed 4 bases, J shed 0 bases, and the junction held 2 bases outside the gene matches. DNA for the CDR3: TGTGCCAGCAGCCGCGGGGGGCTCTCCTACGAGCAGTACTTC. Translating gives CASSRGGLSYEQYF.

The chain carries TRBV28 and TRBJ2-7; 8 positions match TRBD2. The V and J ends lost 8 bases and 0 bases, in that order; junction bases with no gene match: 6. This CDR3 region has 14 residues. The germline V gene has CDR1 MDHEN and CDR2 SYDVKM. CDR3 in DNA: TGTGCCAGCCGGAGCAGCGGGAGCTCCTACGAGCAGTACTTC. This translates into CASRSSGSSYEQYF.

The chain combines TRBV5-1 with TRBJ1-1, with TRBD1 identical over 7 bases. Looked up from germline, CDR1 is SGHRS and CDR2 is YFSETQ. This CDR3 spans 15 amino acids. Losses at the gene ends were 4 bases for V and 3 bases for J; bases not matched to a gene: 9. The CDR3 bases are TGCGCCAGCAGCCCGAAAGGGGGCGGGGACACTGAAGCTTTCTTT. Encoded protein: CASSPKGGGDTEAFF. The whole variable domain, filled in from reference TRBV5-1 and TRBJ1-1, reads KAGVTQTPRYLIKTRGQQVTLSCSPISGHRSVSWYQQTPGQGLQFLFEYFSETQRNKGNFPGRFSGRQFSNSRSEMNVSTLELGDSALYLCASSPKGGGDTEAFFGQGTRLTVV.

The CDR3 protein is CASSLGFLMGETQYF. DNA for the CDR3: TGTGCCAGCAGCTTAGGGTTCCTTATGGGGGAGACCCAGTACTTC. The V and J genes are TRBV7-9 and TRBJ2-5; unclear D gene. CDR1 is SEHNR and CDR2 is FQNEAQ in the germline V gene (reference sequence). The V end was cut by 1 base, the J end by 5 bases, with 14 bases between. This CDR3 contains 15 residues.